The rows below give T cell receptor beta chains drawn from one sample of a study of response to subunit inactivated influenza vaccine. TCRdb passed the RT-PCR reads through MiXCR, listing each CDR3 protein once. The table records over 750,000 distinct CDR3 sequences, about 20% of them present only once. The sample in question was PBMCs from blood, obtained 4 to 6 days after vaccination. Source of these receptors: a man in his forties or fifties who received an inactivated influenza vaccine. Each CDR3 is given with its conserved first and last residue. D genes are given only for firm matches. Rows give clone size only sometimes, using once, few, many, or a class for an expanded clone.

j_call d_call clone_size v_call cdr3_nt cdr3_aa
TRBJ2-6 . few TRBV5-1 TGCGCCAGCAGCTTAAAGTTTCGTTCTGGGGCCAACGTCCTGACTTTC CASSLKFRSGANVLTF
TRBJ1-2 TRBD1 . TRBV6-1 TGTGCCAGCAGGACAAAAGGGACAGCCGTGGATGGCTACACCTTC CASRTKGTAVDGYTF
TRBJ2-5 . . TRBV12-3/TRBV12-4 TGTGCCAGCAGTTTATTGATAAAAGAGACCCAGTACTTC CASSLLIKETQYF
TRBJ2-7 . many TRBV20-1 TGCAGTGCTAGAGGACAGTCCTACGAGCAGTACTTC CSARGQSYEQYF
TRBJ2-1 . . TRBV5-6 TGTGCCAGCAGCCTCAGGGGGACTTGGAATGAGCAGTTCTTC CASSLRGTWNEQFF
TRBJ1-2 TRBD1 few TRBV10-3 TGTGCCATCAGTGAGTCTGGGACAGGGACATCCGGCTACACCTTC CAISESGTGTSGYTF
TRBJ2-3 . . TRBV29-1 TGCAGCGTTGAAGTAACGGGACAAGTCGCAGATACGCAGTATTTT CSVEVTGQVADTQYF
TRBJ2-3 TRBD2 . TRBV11-1 TGTGCCAGCAGCGCCCCGCGGGAGAGCACAGATACGCAGTATTTT CASSAPRESTDTQYF
TRBJ2-5 TRBD2 . TRBV11-2 TGTGCCAGCAGCTTAGAGGCCCCGTTGACTAGCGGGGGAGTAGAGACCCAGTACTTC CASSLEAPLTSGGVETQYF
TRBJ2-2 . many TRBV4-3 TGCGCCAGCAGCCAAGCGTGGGGACATTACACCGGGGAGCTGTTTTTT CASSQAWGHYTGELFF
TRBJ2-7 . few TRBV9 TGTGCCAGCAGCGAGGCCGGGGGCGGCACTTCCTACGAGCAGTACTTC CASSEAGGGTSYEQYF
TRBJ2-1 . . TRBV9 TGTGCCAGCACGCCCGCATTTAGCGGAATCTACAATGAGCAGTTCTTC CASTPAFSGIYNEQFF
TRBJ2-5 . many TRBV5-1 TGTGCCAGCAGCTTATCTCTTGAGACCCAGTACTTC CASSLSLETQYF
TRBJ1-3 . . TRBV3-1 TGTGCCAGCAGCCAAGGGGCTGGGGGAAACACCATATATTTT CASSQGAGGNTIYF
TRBJ2-5 . . TRBV7-9 TGTGCCAGCAGCTTAGCGCGGGGCTTTCAAGAGACCCAGTACTTC CASSLARGFQETQYF
TRBJ2-3 . . TRBV29-1 TGCAGCGTTTACCTTAGACAGTCGGGCACAGATACGCAGTATTTT CSVYLRQSGTDTQYF
TRBJ2-1 TRBD2 . TRBV28 TGTGCCAGCAGTACTAGCGGGATGGGCAACAATGAGCAGTTCTTC CASSTSGMGNNEQFF
TRBJ1-1 . few TRBV6-6 TGTGCCAGCAGACCGGGACACCTTGAAGCTTTCTTT CASRPGHLEAFF
TRBJ2-7 . . TRBV28 TGTGCCAGCAGTTTAAGGCAGGGGGAGCAGTACTTC CASSLRQGEQYF
TRBJ2-7 . few TRBV25-1 TGTGCCAGCAGGCGGGGCGGTCAGGGCGACGAGCAGTACTTC CASRRGGQGDEQYF
TRBJ2-7 . few TRBV7-2 TGTGCCAGCAGCTTAGTTGCTTCGGGACGGGACTTCTACGAGCAGTACTTC CASSLVASGRDFYEQYF
TRBJ1-1 TRBD1 once TRBV29-1 TGCAGCGAAGAAAGGGGGCTGAACACTGAAGCTTTCTTT CSEERGLNTEAFF
TRBJ2-2 TRBD2 few TRBV6-5 TGTGCCAGCACTTACAGGCCTAGCGGGGCCACCGGGGAGCTGTTTTTT CASTYRPSGATGELFF
TRBJ2-2 . few TRBV25-1 TGTGCCAGCAGTGTCAGAGGACGCCTCACCGGGGAGCTGTTTTTT CASSVRGRLTGELFF
TRBJ2-1 TRBD2 few TRBV4-1 TGCGCCAGCAGCCAAGGACTAGCGGGAGCGACCCTTATCTACAATGAGCAGTTCTTC CASSQGLAGATLIYNEQFF
TRBJ2-2 . . TRBV28 TGTGCCAGCATCCAGGGGGGAGGAGGGAACACCGGGGAGCTGTTTTTT CASIQGGGGNTGELFF
TRBJ2-5 . many TRBV24-1 TGTGCCACCCGGGGGAACCAAGAGACCCAGTACTTC CATRGNQETQYF
TRBJ2-2 . . TRBV4-3 TGCGCCAGCAACTCTGGGGGGAAAGTAAACACCGGGGAGCTGTTTTTT CASNSGGKVNTGELFF
TRBJ1-1 . many TRBV12-3/TRBV12-4 TGTGCCAGCAGTTCCTTGGGGGGCGCCACCGAAGCTTTCTTT CASSSLGGATEAFF
TRBJ2-2 . . TRBV15 TGTGCCACCAGCAAACAGGGTGCCGGGGAGCTGTTTTTT CATSKQGAGELFF
TRBJ2-7 TRBD2 few TRBV7-2 TGTGCCAGCAGCTCCGACCGGGGGGGTACCTACGAGCAGTACTTC CASSSDRGGTYEQYF
TRBJ2-2 . once TRBV5-1 TGCGCCAGCAGGAGAGGAGGGCGGTACTCGAACACCGGGGAGCTGTTTTTT CASRRGGRYSNTGELFF
TRBJ2-2 TRBD1 . TRBV10-3 TGTGCCATCAGTGTGGGACAGGGTTACACCGGGGAGCTGTTTTTT CAISVGQGYTGELFF